These T cell receptor beta chains were read from a single sample in a study of read filtering for tumor transcriptome and immune sequencing. TCRdb re-called the reads through MiXCR, storing one row per CDR3 protein. The table has tens of thousands of distinct CDR3 sequences, roughly 18% seen once. The sequenced sample consisted of a population of CD138-negative cells sorted from bone marrow. The source of these receptors is a donor over 35 with multiple myeloma. Each CDR3 is given with its conserved first and last residue. D genes are given only for firm matches. Where a row states a size, it is once, few, many or the class of an expanded clone; other rows omit it.

abundance: -
v_gene: TRBV20-1
len: 15
j_gene: TRBJ2-7
d_gene: TRBD2
CDR3aa: CSAPPWTSGINEQYF
CDR3nt: TGCAGTGCTCCTCCCTGGACTAGCGGGATTAACGAGCAGTACTTC

abundance: many
v_gene: TRBV7-3
len: 12
j_gene: TRBJ2-7
d_gene: -
CDR3aa: CASRWSTYEQYF
CDR3nt: TGTGCCAGTCGCTGGAGTACCTACGAGCAGTACTTC

abundance: many
v_gene: TRBV6-5
len: 14
j_gene: TRBJ2-1
d_gene: TRBD2
CDR3aa: CASTRGGDYNEQFF
CDR3nt: TGTGCCAGTACGCGGGGGGGTGATTACAATGAGCAGTTCTTC

abundance: many
v_gene: TRBV15
len: 15
j_gene: TRBJ2-1
d_gene: -
CDR3aa: CATSRVKSSYNEQFF
CDR3nt: TGTGCCACCAGCAGAGTGAAGAGCTCCTACAATGAGCAGTTCTTC

abundance: many
v_gene: TRBV5-1
len: 14
j_gene: TRBJ2-3
d_gene: -
CDR3aa: CATKGAGAADTQYF
CDR3nt: TGCGCCACCAAGGGGGCGGGAGCAGCAGATACGCAGTATTTT

abundance: -
v_gene: TRBV14
len: 11
j_gene: TRBJ2-3
d_gene: -
CDR3aa: CASSHADTQYF
CDR3nt: TGTGCCAGCAGCCATGCAGATACGCAGTATTTT

abundance: many
v_gene: TRBV20-1
len: 14
j_gene: TRBJ1-1
d_gene: -
CDR3aa: CRTNARGGESEAFF
CDR3nt: TGCAGGACCAACGCCCGGGGAGGCGAATCTGAAGCTTTCTTT

abundance: many
v_gene: TRBV28
len: 14
j_gene: TRBJ1-4
d_gene: -
CDR3aa: CASSLSWGNEKLFF
CDR3nt: TGTGCCAGCAGTCTTAGTTGGGGCAATGAAAAACTGTTTTTT

abundance: many
v_gene: TRBV19
len: 14
j_gene: TRBJ1-5
d_gene: -
CDR3aa: CASSIDQLSSPQHF
CDR3nt: TGTGCCAGTAGTATAGATCAGTTGTCCTCGCCCCAGCATTTT

abundance: many
v_gene: TRBV29-1
len: 14
j_gene: TRBJ2-2
d_gene: -
CDR3aa: CSVPARANTGELFF
CDR3nt: TGCAGCGTTCCAGCACGGGCGAACACCGGGGAGCTGTTTTTT

abundance: many
v_gene: TRBV19
len: 14
j_gene: TRBJ2-7
d_gene: TRBD1
CDR3aa: CASSGTGNSYEQYF
CDR3nt: TGTGCCAGTAGCGGGACAGGGAACAGCTACGAGCAGTACTTC

abundance: many
v_gene: TRBV20-1
len: 14
j_gene: TRBJ2-5
d_gene: TRBD2
CDR3aa: CSARTSGGQETQYF
CDR3nt: TGCAGTGCCCGGACTAGCGGAGGCCAAGAGACCCAGTACTTC

abundance: many
v_gene: TRBV11-2
len: 13
j_gene: TRBJ2-7
d_gene: TRBD1
CDR3aa: CASSASGGYEQYF
CDR3nt: TGTGCCAGCAGCGCCTCAGGGGGCTACGAGCAGTACTTC

abundance: -
v_gene: TRBV29-1
len: 16
j_gene: TRBJ2-7
d_gene: TRBD1
CDR3aa: CSVEGDRGSLSYEQYF
CDR3nt: TGCAGCGTTGAAGGGGACAGGGGTTCCCTCTCCTACGAGCAGTACTTC

abundance: many
v_gene: TRBV18
len: 15
j_gene: TRBJ1-1
d_gene: -
CDR3aa: CASSPPRQGSTEAFF
CDR3nt: TGTGCCAGCTCACCACCGAGGCAGGGGAGCACTGAAGCTTTCTTT

abundance: many
v_gene: TRBV4-2
len: 16
j_gene: TRBJ2-5
d_gene: -
CDR3aa: CASSPGRGTDQETQYF
CDR3nt: TGTGCCAGCAGCCCGGGCCGGGGGACGGACCAAGAGACCCAGTACTTC

abundance: many
v_gene: TRBV20-1
len: 16
j_gene: TRBJ2-1
d_gene: -
CDR3aa: CSARAEERLPYNEQFF
CDR3nt: TGCAGTGCTAGAGCGGAAGAGCGGCTTCCCTACAATGAGCAGTTCTTC

abundance: many
v_gene: TRBV7-2
len: 14
j_gene: TRBJ2-1
d_gene: TRBD2
CDR3aa: CASSLSGAPNEQFF
CDR3nt: TGTGCCAGCAGCTTAAGCGGGGCTCCCAATGAGCAGTTCTTC

abundance: -
v_gene: TRBV5-7
len: 14
j_gene: TRBJ1-1
d_gene: -
CDR3aa: CASSLGQGYTEAFF
CDR3nt: TGTGCCAGCAGCTTGGGTCAGGGGTACACTGAAGCTTTCTTT

abundance: many
v_gene: TRBV6-6
len: 19
j_gene: TRBJ2-5
d_gene: TRBD2
CDR3aa: CASSWSGGVIWGSQETQYF
CDR3nt: TGTGCCAGCAGTTGGAGCGGGGGCGTGATTTGGGGATCCCAAGAGACCCAGTACTTC

abundance: many
v_gene: TRBV6-5
len: 16
j_gene: TRBJ1-6
d_gene: -
CDR3aa: CASRDPSGRVYSPLHF
CDR3nt: TGTGCCAGCAGAGACCCCTCGGGCAGGGTGTATTCACCCCTCCACTTT

abundance: many
v_gene: TRBV6-2/TRBV6-3
len: 14
j_gene: TRBJ2-7
d_gene: -
CDR3aa: CASSYSNVNYEQYF
CDR3nt: TGTGCCAGCAGTTACTCGAACGTGAACTACGAGCAGTACTTC

abundance: many
v_gene: TRBV7-7
len: 15
j_gene: TRBJ2-3
d_gene: -
CDR3aa: CASSLGHPGTDTQYF
CDR3nt: TGTGCTAGCAGCTTGGGACACCCTGGCACAGATACGCAGTATTTT

abundance: -
v_gene: TRBV20-1
len: 16
j_gene: TRBJ2-4
d_gene: -
CDR3aa: CSARDRGGQRENIQYF
CDR3nt: TGCAGTGCTAGAGATCGCGGCGGGCAGCGAGAAAACATTCAGTACTTC

abundance: many
v_gene: TRBV2
len: 14
j_gene: TRBJ2-7
d_gene: TRBD2
CDR3aa: CASYLAGSAYEQYF
CDR3nt: TGTGCCAGCTATCTAGCGGGATCGGCATACGAGCAGTACTTC

abundance: few
v_gene: TRBV5-4
len: 17
j_gene: TRBJ2-4
d_gene: TRBD1
CDR3aa: CASSFLGQGLAKNIQYF
CDR3nt: TGTGCCAGCAGCTTCCTCGGACAGGGCCTGGCCAAAAACATTCAGTACTTC

abundance: medium-sized
v_gene: TRBV11-2
len: 15
j_gene: TRBJ2-1
d_gene: -
CDR3aa: CASSWEAGSYNEQFF
CDR3nt: TGTGCCAGCAGCTGGGAGGCGGGCTCCTACAATGAGCAGTTCTTC

abundance: -
v_gene: TRBV7-6
len: 15
j_gene: TRBJ2-7
d_gene: -
CDR3aa: CAISLGGTPSYDQYF
CDR3nt: TGTGCCATCAGCTTAGGCGGGACTCCCTCCTACGATCAGTACTTC

abundance: many
v_gene: TRBV23-1
len: 12
j_gene: TRBJ1-1
d_gene: -
CDR3aa: CANDRPRTEAFF
CDR3nt: TGCGCCAATGACAGGCCGCGCACTGAAGCTTTCTTT

abundance: -
v_gene: TRBV25-1
len: 11
j_gene: TRBJ2-7
d_gene: -
CDR3aa: CASMRGYEQYF
CDR3nt: TGTGCCAGCATGAGGGGCTACGAGCAGTACTTC

abundance: many
v_gene: TRBV7-2
len: 17
j_gene: TRBJ1-6
d_gene: -
CDR3aa: CASSLGVTSSYNSPLHF
CDR3nt: TGTGCCAGCAGCTTAGGGGTAACCAGCTCCTATAATTCACCCCTCCACTTT

abundance: few
v_gene: TRBV20-1
len: 14
j_gene: TRBJ1-5
d_gene: -
CDR3aa: CSASAAGGNQPQHF
CDR3nt: TGCAGTGCTAGTGCGGCAGGGGGCAATCAGCCCCAGCATTTT

abundance: many
v_gene: TRBV28
len: 19
j_gene: TRBJ2-7
d_gene: TRBD2
CDR3aa: CASSLPLGLAGIQTYEQYF
CDR3nt: TGTGCCAGCAGTTTACCGTTAGGACTAGCGGGGATACAAACCTACGAGCAGTACTTC

abundance: few
v_gene: TRBV7-2
len: 12
j_gene: TRBJ1-5
d_gene: -
CDR3aa: CASSLENQPQHF
CDR3nt: TGTGCCAGCAGCTTAGAAAATCAGCCCCAGCATTTT

abundance: -
v_gene: TRBV10-3
len: 14
j_gene: TRBJ2-5
d_gene: -
CDR3aa: CAISESTPVETQYF
CDR3nt: TGTGCCATCAGTGAGTCGACGCCCGTCGAGACCCAGTACTTC

abundance: many
v_gene: TRBV4-1
len: 18
j_gene: TRBJ2-1
d_gene: -
CDR3aa: CASSQAWNGGGNWNEQFF
CDR3nt: TGCGCCAGCAGCCAGGCATGGAACGGCGGGGGCAACTGGAATGAGCAGTTCTTC

abundance: many
v_gene: TRBV6-5
len: 14
j_gene: TRBJ1-1
d_gene: -
CDR3aa: CASTPPQLNTEAFF
CDR3nt: TGTGCCAGCACCCCCCCCCAGCTGAACACTGAAGCTTTCTTT

abundance: many
v_gene: TRBV24-1
len: 14
j_gene: TRBJ2-3
d_gene: -
CDR3aa: CATSDRLTSDTQYF
CDR3nt: TGTGCCACCAGTGATCGGTTGACCAGTGATACGCAGTATTTT

abundance: few
v_gene: TRBV19
len: 15
j_gene: TRBJ2-3
d_gene: TRBD1
CDR3aa: CASSWNRGQTDTQYF
CDR3nt: TGTGCCAGTAGTTGGAACAGGGGGCAGACAGATACGCAGTATTTT

abundance: many
v_gene: TRBV3-1
len: 14
j_gene: TRBJ2-1
d_gene: -
CDR3aa: CASSQDKGFNEQFF
CDR3nt: TGTGCCAGCAGCCAAGATAAGGGTTTTAATGAGCAGTTCTTC

abundance: many
v_gene: TRBV5-1
len: 16
j_gene: TRBJ2-3
d_gene: -
CDR3aa: CASRRAGLEITDTQYF
CDR3nt: TGCGCCAGCAGACGTGCGGGACTTGAAATCACAGATACGCAGTATTTT

abundance: many
v_gene: TRBV7-8
len: 16
j_gene: TRBJ2-2
d_gene: -
CDR3aa: CASSRTLRWDTGELFF
CDR3nt: TGTGCCAGCAGCCGAACTTTACGGTGGGATACCGGGGAGCTGTTTTTT

abundance: few
v_gene: TRBV7-9
len: 12
j_gene: TRBJ1-4
d_gene: -
CDR3aa: CASSLVGEKLFF
CDR3nt: TGTGCCAGCAGCTTAGTCGGAGAAAAACTGTTTTTT

abundance: many
v_gene: TRBV9
len: 12
j_gene: TRBJ2-2
d_gene: -
CDR3aa: CATGKSAGELFF
CDR3nt: TGTGCCACCGGGAAGTCGGCCGGGGAGCTGTTTTTT

abundance: many
v_gene: TRBV20-1
len: 13
j_gene: TRBJ2-4
d_gene: TRBD2
CDR3aa: CSASLAGRDIQYF
CDR3nt: TGCAGTGCTAGTCTGGCAGGGAGGGACATTCAGTACTTC

abundance: many
v_gene: TRBV7-9
len: 19
j_gene: TRBJ1-1
d_gene: TRBD1
CDR3aa: CASSLLIRTGTSMNTEAFF
CDR3nt: TGTGCCAGCAGCCTACTAATTCGGACAGGAACTAGTATGAACACTGAAGCTTTCTTT

abundance: many
v_gene: TRBV3-1
len: 14
j_gene: TRBJ2-3
d_gene: TRBD2
CDR3aa: CASSPGRDTDTQYF
CDR3nt: TGTGCCAGCAGCCCGGGGAGGGACACAGATACGCAGTATTTT

abundance: -
v_gene: TRBV7-9
len: 17
j_gene: TRBJ1-5
d_gene: TRBD1
CDR3aa: CASSLNLGQGGNQPQHF
CDR3nt: TGTGCCAGCAGCTTAAACCTTGGACAGGGTGGCAATCAGCCCCAGCATTTT

abundance: many
v_gene: TRBV28
len: 15
j_gene: TRBJ1-1
d_gene: -
CDR3aa: CASSPPNWGADEAFF
CDR3nt: TGTGCCAGCAGCCCCCCAAACTGGGGGGCAGATGAAGCTTTCTTT

abundance: -
v_gene: TRBV19
len: 18
j_gene: TRBJ2-1
d_gene: TRBD2
CDR3aa: CASKVGGAGVGSYNEQFF
CDR3nt: TGTGCCAGTAAGGTTGGCGGGGCGGGAGTGGGTTCCTACAATGAGCAGTTCTTC

abundance: many
v_gene: TRBV7-9
len: 13
j_gene: TRBJ2-1
d_gene: TRBD2
CDR3aa: CASSSSSGGREFF
CDR3nt: TGTGCCAGCAGCTCATCTAGCGGGGGTAGAGAGTTCTTC

abundance: many
v_gene: TRBV19
len: 15
j_gene: TRBJ1-6
d_gene: -
CDR3aa: CASSPTVSSSSPLHF
CDR3nt: TGTGCCAGTAGCCCAACAGTGAGCTCCAGTTCACCCCTCCACTTT

abundance: many
v_gene: TRBV6-5
len: 14
j_gene: TRBJ1-1
d_gene: -
CDR3aa: CASSPQGLGTEAFF
CDR3nt: TGTGCCAGCAGTCCCCAGGGGCTGGGGACTGAAGCTTTCTTT

abundance: few
v_gene: TRBV20-1
len: 12
j_gene: TRBJ1-1
d_gene: -
CDR3aa: CSASKGFTEAFF
CDR3nt: TGCAGTGCTAGCAAAGGGTTTACTGAAGCTTTCTTT